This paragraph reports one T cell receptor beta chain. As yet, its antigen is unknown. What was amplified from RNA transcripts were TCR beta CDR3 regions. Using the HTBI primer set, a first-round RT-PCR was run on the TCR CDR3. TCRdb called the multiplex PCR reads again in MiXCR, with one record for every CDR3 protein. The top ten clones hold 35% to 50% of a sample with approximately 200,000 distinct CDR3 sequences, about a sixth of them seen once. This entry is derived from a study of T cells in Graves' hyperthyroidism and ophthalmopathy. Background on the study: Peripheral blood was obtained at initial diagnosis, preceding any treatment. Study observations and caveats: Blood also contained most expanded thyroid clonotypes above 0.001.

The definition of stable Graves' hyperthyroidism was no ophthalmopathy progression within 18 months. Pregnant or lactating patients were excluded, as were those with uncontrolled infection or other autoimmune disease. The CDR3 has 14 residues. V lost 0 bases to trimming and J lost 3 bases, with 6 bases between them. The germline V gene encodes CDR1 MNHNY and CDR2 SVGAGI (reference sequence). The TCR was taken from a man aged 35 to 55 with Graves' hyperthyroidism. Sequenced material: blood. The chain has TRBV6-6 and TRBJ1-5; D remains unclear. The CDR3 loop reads CASSYSSFNQPQHF. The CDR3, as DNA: TGTGCCAGCAGTTACTCAAGTTTCAATCAGCCCCAGCATTTT.